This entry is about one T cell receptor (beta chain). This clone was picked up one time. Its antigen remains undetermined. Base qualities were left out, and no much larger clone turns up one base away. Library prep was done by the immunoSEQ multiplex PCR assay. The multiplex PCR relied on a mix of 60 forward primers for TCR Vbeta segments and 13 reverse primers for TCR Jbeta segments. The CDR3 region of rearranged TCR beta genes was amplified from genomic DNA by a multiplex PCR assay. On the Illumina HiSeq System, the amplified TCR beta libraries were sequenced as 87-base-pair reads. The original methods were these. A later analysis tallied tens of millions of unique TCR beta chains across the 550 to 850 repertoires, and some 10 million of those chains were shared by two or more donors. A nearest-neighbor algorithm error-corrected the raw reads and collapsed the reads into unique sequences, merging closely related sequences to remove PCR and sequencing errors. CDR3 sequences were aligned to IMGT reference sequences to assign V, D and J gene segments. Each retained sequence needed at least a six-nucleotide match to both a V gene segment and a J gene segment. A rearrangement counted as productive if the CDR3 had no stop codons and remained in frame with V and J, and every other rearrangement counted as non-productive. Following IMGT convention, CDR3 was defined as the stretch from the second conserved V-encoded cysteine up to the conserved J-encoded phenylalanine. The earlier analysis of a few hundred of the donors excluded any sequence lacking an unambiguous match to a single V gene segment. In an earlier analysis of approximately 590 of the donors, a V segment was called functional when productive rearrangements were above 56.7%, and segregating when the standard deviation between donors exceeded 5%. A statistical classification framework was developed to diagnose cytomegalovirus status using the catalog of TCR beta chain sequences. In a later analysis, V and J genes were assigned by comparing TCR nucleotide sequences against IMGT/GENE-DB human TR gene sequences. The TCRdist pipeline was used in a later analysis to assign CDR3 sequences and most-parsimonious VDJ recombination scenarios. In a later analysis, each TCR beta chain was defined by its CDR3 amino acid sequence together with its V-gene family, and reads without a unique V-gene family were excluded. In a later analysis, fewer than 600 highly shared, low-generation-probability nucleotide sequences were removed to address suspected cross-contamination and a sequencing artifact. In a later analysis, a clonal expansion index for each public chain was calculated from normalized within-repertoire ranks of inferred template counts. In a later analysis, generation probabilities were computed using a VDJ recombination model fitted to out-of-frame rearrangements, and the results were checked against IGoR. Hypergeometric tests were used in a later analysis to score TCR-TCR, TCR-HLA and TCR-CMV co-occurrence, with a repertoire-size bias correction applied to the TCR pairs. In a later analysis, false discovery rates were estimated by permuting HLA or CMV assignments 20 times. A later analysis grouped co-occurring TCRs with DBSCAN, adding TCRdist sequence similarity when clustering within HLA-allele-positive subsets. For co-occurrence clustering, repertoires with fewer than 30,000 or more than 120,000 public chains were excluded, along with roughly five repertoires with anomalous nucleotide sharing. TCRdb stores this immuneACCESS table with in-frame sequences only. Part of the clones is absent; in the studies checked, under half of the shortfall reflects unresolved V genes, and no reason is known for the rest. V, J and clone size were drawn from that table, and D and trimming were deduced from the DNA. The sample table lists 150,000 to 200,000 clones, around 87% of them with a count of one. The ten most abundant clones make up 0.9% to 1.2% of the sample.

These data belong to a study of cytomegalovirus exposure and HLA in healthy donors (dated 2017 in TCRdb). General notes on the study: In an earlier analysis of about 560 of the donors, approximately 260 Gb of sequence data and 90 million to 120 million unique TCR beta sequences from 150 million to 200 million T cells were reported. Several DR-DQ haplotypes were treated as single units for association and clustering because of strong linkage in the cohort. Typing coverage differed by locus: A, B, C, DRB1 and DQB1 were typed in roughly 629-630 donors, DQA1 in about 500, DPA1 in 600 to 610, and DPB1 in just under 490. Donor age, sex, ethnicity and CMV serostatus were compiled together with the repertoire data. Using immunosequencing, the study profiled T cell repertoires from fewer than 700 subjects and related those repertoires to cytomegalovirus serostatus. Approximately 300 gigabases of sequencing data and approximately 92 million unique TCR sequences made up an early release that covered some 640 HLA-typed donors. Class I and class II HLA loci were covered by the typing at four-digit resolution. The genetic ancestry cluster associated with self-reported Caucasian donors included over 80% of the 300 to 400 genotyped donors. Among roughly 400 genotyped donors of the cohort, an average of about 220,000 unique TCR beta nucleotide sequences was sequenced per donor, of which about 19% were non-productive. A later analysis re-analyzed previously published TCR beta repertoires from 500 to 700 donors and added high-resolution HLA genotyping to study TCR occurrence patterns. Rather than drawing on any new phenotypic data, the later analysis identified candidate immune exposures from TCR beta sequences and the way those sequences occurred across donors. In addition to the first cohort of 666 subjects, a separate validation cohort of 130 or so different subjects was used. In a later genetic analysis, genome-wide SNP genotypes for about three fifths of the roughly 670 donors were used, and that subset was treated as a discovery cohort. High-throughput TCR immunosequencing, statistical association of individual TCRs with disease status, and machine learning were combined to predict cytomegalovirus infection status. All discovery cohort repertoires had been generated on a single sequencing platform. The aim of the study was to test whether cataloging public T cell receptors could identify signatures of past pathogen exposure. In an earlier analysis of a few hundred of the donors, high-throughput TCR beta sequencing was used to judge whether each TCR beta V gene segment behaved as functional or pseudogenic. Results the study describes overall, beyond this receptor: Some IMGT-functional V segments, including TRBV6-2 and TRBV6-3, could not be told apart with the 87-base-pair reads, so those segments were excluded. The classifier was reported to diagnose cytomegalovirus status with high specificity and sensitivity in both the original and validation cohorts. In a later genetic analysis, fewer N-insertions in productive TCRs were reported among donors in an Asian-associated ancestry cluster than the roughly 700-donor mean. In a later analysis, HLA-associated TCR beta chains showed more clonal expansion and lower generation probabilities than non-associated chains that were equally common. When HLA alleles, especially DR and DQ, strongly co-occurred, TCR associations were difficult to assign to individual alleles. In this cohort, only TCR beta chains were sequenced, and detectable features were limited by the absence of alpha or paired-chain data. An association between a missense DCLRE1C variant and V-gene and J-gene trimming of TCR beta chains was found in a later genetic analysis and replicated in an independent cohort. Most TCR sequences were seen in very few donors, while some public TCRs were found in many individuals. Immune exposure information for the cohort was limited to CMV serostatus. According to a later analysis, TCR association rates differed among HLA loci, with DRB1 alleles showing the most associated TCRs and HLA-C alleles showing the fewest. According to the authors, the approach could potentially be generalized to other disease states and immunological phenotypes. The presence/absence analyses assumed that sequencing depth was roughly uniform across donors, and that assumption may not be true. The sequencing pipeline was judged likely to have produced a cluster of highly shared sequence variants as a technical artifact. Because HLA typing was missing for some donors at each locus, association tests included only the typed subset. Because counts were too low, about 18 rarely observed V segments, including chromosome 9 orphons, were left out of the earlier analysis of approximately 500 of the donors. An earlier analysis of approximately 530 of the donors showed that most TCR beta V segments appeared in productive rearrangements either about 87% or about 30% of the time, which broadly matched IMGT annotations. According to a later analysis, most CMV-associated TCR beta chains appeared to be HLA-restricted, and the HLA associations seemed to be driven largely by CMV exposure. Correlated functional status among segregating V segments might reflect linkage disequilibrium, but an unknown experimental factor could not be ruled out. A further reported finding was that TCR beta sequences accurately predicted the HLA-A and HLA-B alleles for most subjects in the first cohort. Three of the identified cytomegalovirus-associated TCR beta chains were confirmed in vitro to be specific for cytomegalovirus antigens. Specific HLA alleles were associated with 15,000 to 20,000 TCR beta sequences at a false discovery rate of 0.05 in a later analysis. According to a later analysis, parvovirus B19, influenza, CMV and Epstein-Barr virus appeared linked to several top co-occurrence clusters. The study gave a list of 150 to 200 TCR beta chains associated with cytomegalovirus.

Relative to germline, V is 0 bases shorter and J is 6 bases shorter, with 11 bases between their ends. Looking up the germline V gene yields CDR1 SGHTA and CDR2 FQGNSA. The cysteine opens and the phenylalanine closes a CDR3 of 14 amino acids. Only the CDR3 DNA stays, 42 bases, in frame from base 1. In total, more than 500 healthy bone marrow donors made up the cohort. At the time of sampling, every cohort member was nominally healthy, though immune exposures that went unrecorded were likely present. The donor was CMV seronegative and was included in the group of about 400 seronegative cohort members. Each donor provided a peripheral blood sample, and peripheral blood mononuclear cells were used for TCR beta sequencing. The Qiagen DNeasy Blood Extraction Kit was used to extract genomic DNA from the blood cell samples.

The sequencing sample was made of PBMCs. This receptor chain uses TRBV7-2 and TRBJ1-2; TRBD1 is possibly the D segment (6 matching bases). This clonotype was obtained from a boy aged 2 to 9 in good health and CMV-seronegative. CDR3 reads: CASSLAGQGNGYTF. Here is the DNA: TGTGCCAGCAGCTTAGCAGGGCAGGGGAATGGCTACACCTTC.